This T cell receptor beta chain appears in the sequencing data of a study of blood T cell repertoires in COVID-19. Trimming removed 1 base from V and 8 bases from J; junction bases left unmatched: 8. The CDR3 covers 15 residues. CDR1 is LGHNA, CDR2 YNFKEQ, per germline. Authors' data handling: How many nucleated cells were present was estimated from reference gene primer amplification. Assay used: immunoSEQ multiplex PCR; TCRdb lists only in-frame clones, some missing. The V and J calls and clone size were taken over from that table, and D and trimming were inferred from the DNA. The table lists 180,000 or so clones, approximately 81% of them singletons, with around 13% in the top ten.

The chain uses TRBV4-2 and TRBJ2-4, with TRBD1 identical over 7 bases. The sequenced sample was peripheral blood. The sequence was obtained from a woman in her 70s with COVID-19, enrolled during active disease. CDR3 sequence (DNA): TGTGCCAGCAGCCAAGCTACAGGGGAAGAGGACATTCAGTACTTC. The encoded protein is CASSQATGEEDIQYF.